Each of the 11 T cell receptor beta chains below was sequenced from the same sample in a study of T-cell memory formation after mild COVID-19. TCRdb itself ran the 5' RACE reads through MiXCR, one entry per CDR3 protein. This sample has over 350,000 distinct CDR3 sequences, with about a sixth found just once. The specimen was PBMCs or a T cell subset sorted from them (not recorded which). These receptors came from a man aged 18 to 30 who had mild COVID-19 (a few samples of this study predate the infection). Cell type and time point are not known.

This clonotype has ten or more counts. CDR3: CASSYRDNTEAFF. In DNA, the CDR3 is TGTGCCAGCAGTTACCGGGACAACACTGAAGCTTTCTTT. V is TRBV6-2 or TRBV6-3 and J is TRBJ1-1, with TRBD1 as a possible D gene (5 bases). Trimming stripped 2 bases from V and 2 bases from J, with 6 bases between. The germline gives CDR1 MNHEY, CDR2 SVGEGT. The CDR3 is 13 residues long.

There are a few counts of this clonotype. The V call is TRBV28, the J call TRBJ2-1, with 9 bases fitting TRBD2. The trim removed 6 bases at V and 5 bases at J, leaving 8 bases unmatched. Germline values: CDR1 MDHEN, CDR2 SYDVKM. The CDR3 has 15 residues. Here the CDR3 DNA reads TGTGCCAGCAGCCACCTCAGCGGGGGGCACAATGAGCAGTTCTTC. Translation: CASSHLSGGHNEQFF.

The sample holds a few counts of this clonotype. The chain carries TRBV20-1 and TRBJ2-3; a possible D gene is TRBD2 (5 bases). CDR3 length: 11 residues. In germline, CDR1 is DFQATT, CDR2 SNEGSKA (reference sequence). V was pared by 4 bases and J by 9 bases, with 11 bases between. Written as DNA, the CDR3 is TGCAGTGCTAAGAAAGCGGACACGCAGTATTTT. Protein sequence: CSAKKADTQYF.

The gene calls are TRBV5-1 and TRBJ2-7; 7 bases fit TRBD1. Germline V CDR1 and CDR2: SGHRS, YFSETQ. The CDR3 has 15 amino acids. J lost 1 base, V lost 5 bases, and 9 bases had no gene match. The CDR3 DNA follows: TGCGCCAGCAGTGGAACCGGGACAGCTTCCTACGAGCAGTACTTC. It is translated as CASSGTGTASYEQYF.

This clonotype was found a few times. V usage is TRBV19 and J usage is TRBJ1-4, with D unresolved. V lost 6 bases, J lost 8 bases, and 16 bases lay in between. Germline loops: CDR1 LNHDA, CDR2 SQIVND (reference sequence). The CDR3 has 14 residues. CDR3 region: CASRPGLPGEKLFF. DNA for the CDR3: TGTGCCAGTAGACCGGGCCTGCCGGGGGAAAAACTGTTTTTT.

This clonotype was recorded a few times. This chain uses TRBV12-3 or TRBV12-4 with TRBJ2-2; the match to TRBD2 covers 7 bases. The ends lost 6 bases at V and 0 bases at J; junction bases unmatched: 7. The CDR3 extends over 16 amino acids. CDR3 sequence (DNA): TGTGCCAGCAGGCCTCTGCGGGGGTCGAACACCGGGGAGCTGTTTTTT. Translating gives CASRPLRGSNTGELFF.

This clonotype was found a few times. V gene TRBV7-2 combines with J gene TRBJ2-5, with D possibly TRBD2 on 7 matching bases. This CDR3 spans 15 amino acids. CDR1 SGHTA and CDR2 FQGNSA come from the germline V gene. Deletions cut 5 bases from V and 3 bases from J, with 16 bases between. The chain's CDR3 is CASSRYGGPEETQYF. The CDR3 coding sequence is TGTGCCAGCAGCCGTTACGGGGGGCCCGAAGAGACCCAGTACTTC.

This clonotype was seen a few times. The chain combines TRBV14 with TRBJ1-4, with D tentatively TRBD1 (6 bases). The CDR3 totals 12 residues. CDR1 SGHDN and CDR2 FVKESK come from the germline V gene. V was pared by 0 bases and J by 15 bases, with 11 bases between. CDR3: CASSQERGRVFF. The CDR3 DNA reads TGTGCCAGCAGCCAAGAACGGGGGCGAGTGTTTTTT.

The chain recombines TRBV5-1 with TRBJ2-3, with 9 bases lining up with TRBD1. Looked up from germline, CDR1 is SGHRS and CDR2 is YFSETQ. This CDR3 has 16 residues. The ends lost 3 bases at V and 3 bases at J; junction bases unmatched: 8. DNA for the CDR3: TGCGCCAGCAGCTCCTCCGGGACAGGGCCGACAGATACGCAGTATTTT. This translates into CASSSSGTGPTDTQYF.

This clonotype was picked up a small number of times. The V call is TRBV12-3 or TRBV12-4, the J call TRBJ1-2, with D possibly being TRBD1 (5 bases). The CDR3 sequence is 12 residues long. Trimming cost V 6 bases and J 7 bases, with 12 bases left between them. The CDR3 nucleotides read TGTGCCAGCAGCTCGGGACGAGGTGGCTACACCTTC. Translated, it gives CASSSGRGGYTF.

This clonotype occurred many times. The DNA of the CDR3 is TGTGCCAGCAGTTCTCCAGGGGTCCGAGAGACCCAGTACTTC. Translated, it gives CASSSPGVRETQYF. The gene calls are TRBV12-3 or TRBV12-4 and TRBJ2-5, with D maybe TRBD1 (6 bases). The CDR3 is 14 residues long. Trimming removed 4 bases at V and 4 bases at J, with 13 bases between.